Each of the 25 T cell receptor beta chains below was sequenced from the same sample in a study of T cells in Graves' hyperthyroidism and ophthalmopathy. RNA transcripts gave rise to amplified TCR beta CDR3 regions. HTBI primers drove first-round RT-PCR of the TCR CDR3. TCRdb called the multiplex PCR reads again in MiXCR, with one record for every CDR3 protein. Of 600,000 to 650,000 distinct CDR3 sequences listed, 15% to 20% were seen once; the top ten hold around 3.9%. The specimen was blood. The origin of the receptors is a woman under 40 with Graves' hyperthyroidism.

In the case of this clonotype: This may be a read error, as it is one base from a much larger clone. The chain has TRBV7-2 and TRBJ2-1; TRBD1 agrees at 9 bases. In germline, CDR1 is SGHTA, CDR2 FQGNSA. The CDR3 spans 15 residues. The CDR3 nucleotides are TGTGCCAACAGCTTAGCCACGGGACAGGGTAAGGGACAGTTCTTC. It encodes CANSLATGQGKGQFF.

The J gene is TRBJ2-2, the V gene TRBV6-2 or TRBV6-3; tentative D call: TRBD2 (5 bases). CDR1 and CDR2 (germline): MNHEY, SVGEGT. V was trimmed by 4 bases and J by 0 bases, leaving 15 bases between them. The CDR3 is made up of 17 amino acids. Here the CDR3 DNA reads TGTGCCAGCAGTTTTCTCTCGGGGATCCCGAACACCGGGGAGCTGTTTTTT. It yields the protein CASSFLSGIPNTGELFF.

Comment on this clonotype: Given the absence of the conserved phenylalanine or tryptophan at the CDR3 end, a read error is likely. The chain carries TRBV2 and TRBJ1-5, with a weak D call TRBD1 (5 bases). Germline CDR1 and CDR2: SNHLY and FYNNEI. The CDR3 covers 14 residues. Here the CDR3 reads CPSSPRRGDQPQHL. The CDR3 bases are TGTCCCAGCAGCCCTAGAAGAGGGGATCAGCCCCAGCATCTT.

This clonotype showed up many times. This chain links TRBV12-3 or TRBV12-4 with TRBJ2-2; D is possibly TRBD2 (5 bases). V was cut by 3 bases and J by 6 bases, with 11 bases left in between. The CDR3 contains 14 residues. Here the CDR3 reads CASSFGSGAGELFF. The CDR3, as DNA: TGTGCCAGCAGTTTTGGGAGTGGGGCCGGGGAGCTGTTTTTT.

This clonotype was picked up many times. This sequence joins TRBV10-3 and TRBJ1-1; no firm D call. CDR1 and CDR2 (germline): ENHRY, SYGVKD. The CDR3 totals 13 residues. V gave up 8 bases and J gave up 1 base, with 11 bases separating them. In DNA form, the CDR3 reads TGTGCCATCTCTAATAATGGGAACACTGAAGCTTTCTTT. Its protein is CAISNNGNTEAFF.

The CDR3 DNA sequence: TGTGCCAGCAGCGTCTCCAGCGGGGCCGAATACGAGCAGTACTTC. Protein product: CASSVSSGAEYEQYF. This sequence joins TRBV9 and TRBJ2-7; 7 positions agree with TRBD2. Per the germline V gene, CDR1 is SGDLS and CDR2 is YYNGEE. V shed 2 bases and J 4 bases; nucleotides not matched to a gene: 9. The CDR3 length is 15 residues.

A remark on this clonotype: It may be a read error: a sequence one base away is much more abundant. The DNA of the CDR3 is TGTGCCAGCAGTCCACACGGACTAGACAATGAGCAGTTCTTC. Its translation: CASSPHGLDNEQFF. J is TRBJ2-1 and V is TRBV6-1; 7 positions match TRBD2. The CDR3 has 14 amino acids. V was clipped by 5 bases and J by 5 bases; unmatched bases: 6. CDR1 is MNHNS and CDR2 is SASEGT in the germline V gene.

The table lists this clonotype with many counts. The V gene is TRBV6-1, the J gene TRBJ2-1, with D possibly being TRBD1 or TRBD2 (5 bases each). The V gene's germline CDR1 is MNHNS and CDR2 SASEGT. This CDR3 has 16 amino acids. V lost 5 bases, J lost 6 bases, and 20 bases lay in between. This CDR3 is CASSPEGLVGSNEQFF. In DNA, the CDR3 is TGTGCCAGCAGTCCCGAGGGGCTAGTGGGTAGCAATGAGCAGTTCTTC.

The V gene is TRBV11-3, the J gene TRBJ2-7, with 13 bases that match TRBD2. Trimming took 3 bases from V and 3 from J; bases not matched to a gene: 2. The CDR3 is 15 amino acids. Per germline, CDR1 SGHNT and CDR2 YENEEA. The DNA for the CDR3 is TGTGCCAGCAGCTTCGGGACTAGCGGGAACTACGAGCAGTACTTC. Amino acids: CASSFGTSGNYEQYF.

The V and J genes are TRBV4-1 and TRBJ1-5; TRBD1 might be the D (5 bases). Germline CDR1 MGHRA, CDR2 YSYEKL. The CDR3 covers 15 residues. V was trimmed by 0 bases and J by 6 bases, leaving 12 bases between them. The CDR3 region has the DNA TGCGCCAGCAGCCAAGATAGGCAGGGAGCTCAGCCCCAGCATTTT. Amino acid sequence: CASSQDRQGAQPQHF.

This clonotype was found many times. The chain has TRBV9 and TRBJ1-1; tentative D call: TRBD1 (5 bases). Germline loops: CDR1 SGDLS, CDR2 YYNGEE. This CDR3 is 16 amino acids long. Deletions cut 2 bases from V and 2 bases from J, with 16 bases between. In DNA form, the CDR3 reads TGTGCCAGCAGCGTTTCCCCCGCCAGGGCCAACACTGAAGCTTTCTTT. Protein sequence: CASSVSPARANTEAFF.

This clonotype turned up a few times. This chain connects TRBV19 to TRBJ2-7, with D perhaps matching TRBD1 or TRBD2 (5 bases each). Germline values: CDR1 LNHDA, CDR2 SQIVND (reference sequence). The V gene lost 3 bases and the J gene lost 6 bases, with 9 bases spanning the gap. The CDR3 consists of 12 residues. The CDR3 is CASSIGASEQYF. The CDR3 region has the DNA TGTGCCAGTAGTATCGGGGCGAGCGAGCAGTACTTC.

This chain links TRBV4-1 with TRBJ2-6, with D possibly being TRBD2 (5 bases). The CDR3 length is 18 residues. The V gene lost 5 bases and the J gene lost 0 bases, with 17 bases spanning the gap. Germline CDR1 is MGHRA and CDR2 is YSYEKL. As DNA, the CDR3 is TGCGCCAGCAGCACCCGGGATCCTTTTTTCTCTGGGGCCAACGTCCTGACTTTC. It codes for CASSTRDPFFSGANVLTF.

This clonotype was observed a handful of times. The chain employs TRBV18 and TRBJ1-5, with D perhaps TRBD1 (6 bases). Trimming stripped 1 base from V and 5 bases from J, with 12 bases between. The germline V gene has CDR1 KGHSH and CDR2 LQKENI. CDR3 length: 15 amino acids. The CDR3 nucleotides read TGTGCCAGCTCACCACTGCAGGGGAACGATCAGCCCCAGCATTTT. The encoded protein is CASSPLQGNDQPQHF.

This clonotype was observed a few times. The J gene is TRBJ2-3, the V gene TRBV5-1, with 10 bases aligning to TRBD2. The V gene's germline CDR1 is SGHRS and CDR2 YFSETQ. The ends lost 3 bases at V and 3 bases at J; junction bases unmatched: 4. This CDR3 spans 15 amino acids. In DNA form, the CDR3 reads TGCGCCAGCAGCTCTAGCGGGAGTATAACAGATACGCAGTATTTT. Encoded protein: CASSSSGSITDTQYF.

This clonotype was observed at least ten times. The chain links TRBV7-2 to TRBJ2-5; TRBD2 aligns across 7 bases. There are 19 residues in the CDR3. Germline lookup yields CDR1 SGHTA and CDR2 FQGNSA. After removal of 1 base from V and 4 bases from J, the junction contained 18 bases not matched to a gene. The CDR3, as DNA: TGTGCCAGCAGCTTAGTTTTGCCGATCTATGCGGGGGAAAGAGAGACCCAGTACTTC. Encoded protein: CASSLVLPIYAGERETQYF. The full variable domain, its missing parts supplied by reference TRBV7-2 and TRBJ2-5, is GAGVSQSPSNKVTEKGKDVELRCDPISGHTALYWYRQSLGQGLEFLIYFQGNSAPDKSGLPSDRFSAERTGGSVSTLTIQRTQQEDSAVYLCASSLVLPIYAGERETQYFGPGTRLLVL.

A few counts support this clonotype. CDR3: CSAPSRGLYTEAFF. CDR3 sequence (DNA): TGCAGCGCTCCTTCCAGGGGGCTGTACACTGAAGCTTTCTTT. The chain is built from TRBV29-1 and TRBJ1-1; 8 nucleotides match TRBD1. Germline V CDR1 and CDR2: SQVTM, ANQGSEA. Trimming removed 7 bases from V and 3 bases from J; junction bases left unmatched: 10. The CDR3 length is 14 residues.

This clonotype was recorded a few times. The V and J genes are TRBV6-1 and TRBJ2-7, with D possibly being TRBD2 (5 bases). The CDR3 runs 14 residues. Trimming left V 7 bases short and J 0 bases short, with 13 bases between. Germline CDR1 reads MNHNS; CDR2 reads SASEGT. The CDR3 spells CASTPDGNSYEQYF. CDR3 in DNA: TGTGCCAGCACCCCGGACGGGAACTCCTACGAGCAGTACTTC.

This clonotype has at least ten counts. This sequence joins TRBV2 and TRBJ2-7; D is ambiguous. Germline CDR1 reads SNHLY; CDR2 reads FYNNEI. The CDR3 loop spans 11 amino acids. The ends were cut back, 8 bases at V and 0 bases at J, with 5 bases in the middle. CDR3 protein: CASLLSYEQYF. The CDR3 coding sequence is TGTGCCAGCCTCCTCTCCTACGAGCAGTACTTC.

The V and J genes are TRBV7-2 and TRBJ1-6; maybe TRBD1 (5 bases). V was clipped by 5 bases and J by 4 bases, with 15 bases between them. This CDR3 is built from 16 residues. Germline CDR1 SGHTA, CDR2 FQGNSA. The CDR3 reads CASSPRRAGYNSPLHF. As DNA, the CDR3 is TGTGCCAGCAGCCCGAGGAGGGCAGGGTATAATTCACCCCTCCACTTT.

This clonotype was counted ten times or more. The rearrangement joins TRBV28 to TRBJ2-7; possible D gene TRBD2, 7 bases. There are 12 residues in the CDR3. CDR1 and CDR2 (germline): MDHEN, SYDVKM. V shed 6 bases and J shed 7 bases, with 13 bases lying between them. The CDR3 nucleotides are TGTGCCAGCAGGGGGGGGCGAGGTGAGCAGTACTTC. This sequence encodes CASRGGRGEQYF.

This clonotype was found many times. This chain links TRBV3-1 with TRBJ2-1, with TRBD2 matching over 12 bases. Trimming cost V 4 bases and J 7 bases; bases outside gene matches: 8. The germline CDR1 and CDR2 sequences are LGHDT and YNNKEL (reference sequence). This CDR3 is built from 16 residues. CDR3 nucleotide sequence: TGTGCCAGCAGCCCGATAGGAGGACTAGCGGGAAATGAGCAGTTCTTC. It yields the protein CASSPIGGLAGNEQFF.

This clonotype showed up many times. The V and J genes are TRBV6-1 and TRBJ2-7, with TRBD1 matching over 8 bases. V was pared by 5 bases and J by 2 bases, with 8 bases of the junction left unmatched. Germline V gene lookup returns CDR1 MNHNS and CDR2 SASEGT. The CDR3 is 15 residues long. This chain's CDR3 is CASSPRQGNPYEQYF. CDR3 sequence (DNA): TGTGCCAGCAGTCCACGACAGGGGAACCCCTACGAGCAGTACTTC.

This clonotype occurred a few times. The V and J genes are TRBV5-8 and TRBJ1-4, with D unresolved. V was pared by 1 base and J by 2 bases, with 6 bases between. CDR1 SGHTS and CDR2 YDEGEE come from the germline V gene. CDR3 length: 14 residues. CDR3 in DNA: TGTGCCAGCAGCTTGACCCAGACTAATGAAAAACTGTTTTTT. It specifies CASSLTQTNEKLFF.

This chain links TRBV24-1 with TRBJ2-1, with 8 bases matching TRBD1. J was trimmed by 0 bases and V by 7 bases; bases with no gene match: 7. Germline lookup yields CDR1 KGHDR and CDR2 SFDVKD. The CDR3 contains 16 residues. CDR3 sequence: CATSDRGRRSYNEQFF. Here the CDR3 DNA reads TGTGCCACCAGCGACAGGGGTCGGCGCTCCTACAATGAGCAGTTCTTC.